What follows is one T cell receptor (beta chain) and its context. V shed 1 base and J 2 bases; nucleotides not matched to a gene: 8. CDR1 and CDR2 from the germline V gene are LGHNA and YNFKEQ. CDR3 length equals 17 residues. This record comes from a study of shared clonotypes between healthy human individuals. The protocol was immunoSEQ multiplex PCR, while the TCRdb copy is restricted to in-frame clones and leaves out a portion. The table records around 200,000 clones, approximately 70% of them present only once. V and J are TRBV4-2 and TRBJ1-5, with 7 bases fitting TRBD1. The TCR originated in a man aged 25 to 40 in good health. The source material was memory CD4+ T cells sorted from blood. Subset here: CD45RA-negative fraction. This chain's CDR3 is CASSQGRGGAGNQPQHF. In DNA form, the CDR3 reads TGTGCCAGCAGCCAAGGCCGAGGGGGCGCAGGCAATCAGCCCCAGCATTTT.